Each of the 20 T cell receptor beta chains below was sequenced from the same sample in a study of regulatory T cells in long-lasting Graves disease. HTBI primers from iRepertoire and Arm-PCR of CDR3 regions yielded the TCR beta libraries. Using its own MiXCR run on the multiplex PCR reads, TCRdb lists one record per CDR3 protein. The top ten hold about 32% of the sample, which has approximately 350,000 distinct CDR3 sequences, 16% seen once. Regarding time point: newly diagnosed GD, antithyroid drugs for less than 3 months. PBMCs were the source of the RNA used for TCR sequencing. Separately, the same data were catalogued under a study of T cells in Graves' hyperthyroidism and ophthalmopathy.

Material: peripheral blood mononuclear cells (PBMCs), obtained at new diagnosis, from a patient treated with antithyroid drugs. These receptors all stem from a man in his forties or fifties with Graves disease.

This clonotype was picked up many times. V usage is TRBV7-2 and J usage is TRBJ2-2; TRBD2 aligns across 9 bases. CDR3 length: 18 residues. CDR1 and CDR2 from the germline V gene are SGHTA and FQGNSA. The ends lost 0 bases at V and 4 bases at J; junction bases unmatched: 9. CDR3 bases: TGTGCCAGCAGCTTAGCTCTTTTCAGCGGGGGGATCACCGGGGAGCTGTTTTTT. Amino acid sequence: CASSLALFSGGITGELFF.

The V and J genes are TRBV3-1 and TRBJ2-7, with D perhaps TRBD1 (7 bases). The ends were cut back, 2 bases at V and 3 bases at J, with 11 bases in the middle. CDR3 length equals 14 residues. CDR1 and CDR2 from the germline V gene are LGHDT and YNNKEL (reference sequence). This chain's CDR3 is CASSQFQGGYEQYF. As DNA, the CDR3 is TGTGCCAGCAGCCAATTTCAGGGGGGCTACGAGCAGTACTTC.

In its sample, this clonotype was seen many times. The chain combines TRBV28 with TRBJ2-5, with 8 bases lining up with TRBD1. CDR1 is MDHEN, CDR2 SYDVKM, per germline. There are 15 residues in the CDR3. The V gene end was trimmed by 6 bases and the J gene end by 1 base; junction bases not matched to a gene: 7. CDR3 amino acids: CASRLQGVVQETQYF. The DNA of the CDR3 is TGTGCCAGCAGGCTACAGGGGGTAGTCCAAGAGACCCAGTACTTC.

This clonotype was seen more than once but under ten times. The J gene is TRBJ1-5, the V gene TRBV3-1; no clear D gene. V was cut by 0 bases and J by 7 bases, with 16 bases left in between. The CDR3 runs 16 residues. The V gene's germline CDR1 is LGHDT and CDR2 YNNKEL (reference sequence). CDR3 sequence: CASSQEDGGVGQPQHF. CDR3 nucleotide sequence: TGTGCCAGCAGCCAAGAGGATGGCGGGGTAGGACAGCCCCAGCATTTT.

This clonotype was counted many times. The chain combines TRBV11-3 with TRBJ2-1; the D call may be TRBD1 or TRBD2 (5 bases each). V lost 0 bases to trimming and J lost 6 bases, with 9 bases between them. CDR3 size: 14 residues. Germline V gives CDR1 SGHNT, CDR2 YENEEA. This CDR3 reads CASSLDSGGNEQFF. DNA for the CDR3: TGTGCCAGCAGCTTAGATTCTGGGGGCAATGAGCAGTTCTTC. The full variable domain, rest sourced from reference TRBV11-3 and TRBJ2-1, is EAGVVQSPRYKIIEKKQPVAFWCNPISGHNTLYWYLQNLGQGPELLIRYENEEAVDDSQLPKDRFSAERLKGVDSTLKIQPAELGDSAVYLCASSLDSGGNEQFFGPGTRLTVL.

V usage is TRBV11-3 and J usage is TRBJ2-1; D is ambiguous. The germline V and J ends were trimmed by 5 bases and 14 bases, with 13 bases remaining between them. The CDR3 length is 11 residues. Germline V CDR1 and CDR2: SGHNT, YENEEA. The CDR3 loop reads CASSQDRAEFF. The CDR3 region has the DNA TGTGCCAGCAGCCAGGATAGGGCAGAGTTCTTC.

V is TRBV28 and J is TRBJ2-7; D might be TRBD1 or TRBD2, each matching 5 bases. V was pared by 5 bases and J by 5 bases, with 22 bases between. Germline V lookup: CDR1 MDHEN, CDR2 SYDVKM. The CDR3 runs 16 residues. The CDR3 loop reads CASSPLPSGANDEQYF. In nucleotides, the CDR3 is TGTGCCAGCAGTCCCCTCCCCTCCGGGGCAAACGACGAGCAGTACTTC.

The chain joins TRBV16 to TRBJ2-5; 8 bases are shared with TRBD1. The V gene end was trimmed by 5 bases and the J gene end by 2 bases; junction bases not matched to a gene: 7. The CDR3 covers 15 residues. Looked up from germline, CDR1 is KGHSY and CDR2 is FQNENV. CDR3 bases: TGTGCCAGCAGCGGCCACAGGGGGTGGCAAGAGACCCAGTACTTC. Encoded protein: CASSGHRGWQETQYF.

The table lists this clonotype with many counts. The rearrangement uses TRBV24-1 and TRBJ1-5; no firm D call. V lost 5 bases, J lost 0 bases, and 4 bases lay in between. CDR1 and CDR2 (germline): KGHDR, SFDVKD. The CDR3 has 13 residues. CDR3 in amino acids: CATSARSNQPQHF. CDR3 bases: TGTGCCACCAGTGCACGTAGCAATCAGCCCCAGCATTTT.

This clonotype was found a few times. V usage is TRBV19 and J usage is TRBJ2-5; TRBD2 matches at 7 bases. The germline V gene encodes CDR1 LNHDA and CDR2 SQIVND (reference sequence). With V trimmed by 1 base and J by 4 bases, 6 bases remained unmatched. CDR3 length: 15 amino acids. The CDR3 protein is CASSIGGRDGETQYF. CDR3 sequence (DNA): TGTGCCAGTAGTATAGGAGGGAGGGACGGAGAGACCCAGTACTTC.

This clonotype came up many times. The V and J genes are TRBV2 and TRBJ2-6, with a possible D match to TRBD1 (5 bases). The CDR3 length is 15 residues. V was shortened by 6 bases and J by 2 bases, with 11 bases between the two germline ends. From germline, CDR1 is SNHLY and CDR2 FYNNEI. This CDR3 is CASRAPRAGANVLTF. The CDR3, as DNA: TGTGCCAGCAGGGCCCCCAGGGCTGGGGCCAACGTCCTGACTTTC.

This clonotype was seen repeatedly, ten times or more. The chain has TRBV5-5 and TRBJ2-7; 8 bases match TRBD1. V was pared by 4 bases and J by 3 bases, with 12 bases of the junction left unmatched. This CDR3 is built from 16 residues. Germline CDR1 reads SGHKS; CDR2 reads YYEKEE (reference sequence). The CDR3 here is CASSLNQGAFFYEQYF. The CDR3 DNA reads as TGTGCCAGCAGCCTGAACCAGGGGGCTTTCTTCTACGAGCAGTACTTC. Supplemented by reference TRBV5-5 and TRBJ2-7, the full variable domain reads DAGVTQSPTHLIKTRGQQVTLRCSPISGHKSVSWYQQVLGQGPQFIFQYYEKEERGRGNFPDRFSARQFPNYSSELNVNALLLGDSALYLCASSLNQGAFFYEQYFGPGTRLTVT.

This clonotype was recorded many times. The genes are TRBV30 and TRBJ1-1; D unclear. Germline assignment: CDR1 GTSNPN and CDR2 SVGIG (reference sequence). V dropped 1 base and J dropped 11 bases, with 8 bases sitting between them. This CDR3 is built from 10 residues. This CDR3 is CAWSGRRAFF. The CDR3 coding sequence is TGTGCCTGGAGTGGTCGAAGGGCTTTCTTT. The full variable domain, rest sourced from reference TRBV30 and TRBJ1-1, is SQTIHQWPATLVQPVGSPLSLECTVEGTSNPNLYWYRQAAGRGLQLLFYSVGIGQISSEVPQNLSASRPQDRQFILSSKKLLLSDSGFYLCAWSGRRAFFGQGTRLTVV.

The V and J genes are TRBV5-6 and TRBJ1-6, with a tentative D call TRBD1 (6 bases). V lost 3 bases and J 5 bases, leaving 15 bases between the germline ends. This CDR3 spans 16 amino acids. Looked up from germline, CDR1 is SGHDT and CDR2 is YYEEEE. The CDR3 coding sequence is TGTGCCAGCAGCTCGTACAGGGACCTGAATAATTCACCCCTCCACTTT. It yields the protein CASSSYRDLNNSPLHF.

In this sample, this clonotype turned up many times. The chain links TRBV5-1 to TRBJ2-1; TRBD2 is a possible D gene (7 bases). The V and J ends lost 1 base and 5 bases respectively, with 19 bases between them. CDR3 length: 17 amino acids. The V gene's germline CDR1 is SGHRS and CDR2 YFSETQ. The CDR3 loop reads CASSLSRGGGPDNEQFF. The CDR3 DNA follows: TGCGCCAGCAGCTTGTCTAGGGGGGGGGGGCCCGACAATGAGCAGTTCTTC. Based on the CDR3 plus reference TRBV5-1 and TRBJ2-1, the full variable domain is KAGVTQTPRYLIKTRGQQVTLSCSPISGHRSVSWYQQTPGQGLQFLFEYFSETQRNKGNFPGRFSGRQFSNSRSEMNVSTLELGDSALYLCASSLSRGGGPDNEQFFGPGTRLTVL.

This clonotype has at least ten counts. The chain couples TRBV5-1 to TRBJ1-1; 10 nucleotides align to TRBD1. This CDR3 comprises 14 residues. From germline, CDR1 is SGHRS and CDR2 YFSETQ. The J segment lost 4 bases and the V segment lost 4 bases, leaving 4 bases of the junction unmatched. CDR3 nucleotide sequence: TGCGCCAGCAGCACCGGACAGGGGGGCACTGAAGCTTTCTTT. Protein product: CASSTGQGGTEAFF.

A remark on this clonotype: A clone one base away is much larger, so this may be a read error. Given the absence of the conserved phenylalanine or tryptophan at the CDR3 end, a read error is likely. The rearrangement uses TRBV28 and TRBJ2-2; D might be TRBD1 or TRBD2, each matching 6 bases. The CDR3 runs 14 residues. V dropped 4 bases and J dropped 3 bases, with 9 bases sitting between them. From germline, CDR1 is MDHEN and CDR2 SYDVKM. CDR3 DNA sequence: TGTGCCAGCAGTTGCCGGGGGCACACCGGGGAGCTGTTTCTT. Amino acid sequence: CASSCRGHTGELFL.

This clonotype turned up a few times. This rearrangement joins TRBV28 to TRBJ1-2; D remains ambiguous. Trimming shortened V by 5 bases and J by 6 bases, and 13 bases separated the two germline ends. CDR3 size: 13 residues. Germline V gene data show CDR1 as MDHEN and CDR2 as SYDVKM. The CDR3 spells CASSLSAWDGYTF. The DNA of the CDR3 is TGTGCCAGCAGTCTGTCGGCGTGGGATGGCTACACCTTC.

This clonotype was counted many times. The CDR3 DNA reads TGCGCCAGCAGCTCCTTCGGGGGTGGCACAGATACGCAGTATTTT. Amino acid sequence: CASSSFGGGTDTQYF. The V and J genes are TRBV5-1 and TRBJ2-3, with D possibly being TRBD2 (6 bases). CDR1 SGHRS and CDR2 YFSETQ come from the germline V gene. The CDR3 spans 15 residues. V was cut by 3 bases and J by 1 base, with 12 bases left in between. Full variable domain (missing parts from reference TRBV5-1 and TRBJ2-3): KAGVTQTPRYLIKTRGQQVTLSCSPISGHRSVSWYQQTPGQGLQFLFEYFSETQRNKGNFPGRFSGRQFSNSRSEMNVSTLELGDSALYLCASSSFGGGTDTQYFGPGTRLTVL.

The chain joins TRBV5-1 to TRBJ1-6; 10 bases agree with TRBD1. V lost 1 base and J lost 10; bases outside the gene matches: 5. Germline values: CDR1 SGHRS, CDR2 YFSETQ. This CDR3 spans 15 amino acids. CDR3 bases: TGCGCCAGCAGCTTGTTGGGGACAGGGGTGTCACCCCTCCACTTT. Its protein product is CASSLLGTGVSPLHF.